This entry lists 14 T cell receptor beta chains sequenced from one sample in a study of cytotoxic CD8 clonotypes in ibrutinib-treated CLL. Profiling relied on immunoSEQ multiplex PCR, and the TCRdb table lists in-frame clones only, not all of them. The table shows some 150,000 clones, with around 81% occurring only once. The material sequenced was PBMCs, taken after 36 months of ibrutinib treatment. These receptors all stem from a human donor with chronic lymphocytic leukemia.

V usage is TRBV28 and J usage is TRBJ1-2; 10 bases agree with TRBD1. Losses at the gene ends were 10 bases for V and 5 bases for J; bases not matched to a gene: 4. This CDR3 spans 12 amino acids. Germline assignment: CDR1 MDHEN and CDR2 SYDVKM. The CDR3 sequence: CATVGQGYGYTF. The DNA of the CDR3 is TGTGCCACCGTGGGACAGGGGTATGGCTACACCTTC.

The rearrangement links TRBV19 to TRBJ1-2; D may be TRBD1 (5 bases). Germline V gene lookup returns CDR1 LNHDA and CDR2 SQIVND (reference sequence). This CDR3 contains 13 residues. Trimming removed 5 bases at V and 4 bases at J, with 11 bases between. CDR3 residues: CASSVVGLYGYTF. CDR3 sequence (DNA): TGTGCCAGTAGTGTGGTGGGGCTCTATGGCTACACCTTC.

J is TRBJ2-7 and V is TRBV5-6; D gene unclear. Germline assignment: CDR1 SGHDT and CDR2 YYEEEE. The CDR3 runs to 12 residues. V shed 0 bases and J shed 8 bases, with 9 bases lying between them. CDR3 amino acids: CASSLELDKQYF. The CDR3 region has the DNA TGTGCCAGCAGCTTGGAGCTAGACAAGCAGTACTTC.

The chain links TRBV5-6 to TRBJ1-1, with D unclear. Trimming removed 2 bases at V and 4 bases at J, with 12 bases between. Germline V gene sequence: CDR1 SGHDT, CDR2 YYEEEE. The CDR3 sequence is 14 residues long. The CDR3 DNA reads as TGTGCCAGCAGCTTTATGAACTCCCCCACTGAAGCTTTCTTT. Its protein product is CASSFMNSPTEAFF.

This chain links TRBV30 with TRBJ1-2; perhaps TRBD1 as D (5 bases). The CDR3 sequence is 11 residues long. Per the germline V gene, CDR1 is GTSNPN and CDR2 is SVGIG (reference sequence). With 1 base removed from V and 5 bases from J, the gap between germline ends came to 5 bases. CDR3 loop: CAWSEGYGYTF. In DNA form, the CDR3 reads TGTGCCTGGAGTGAGGGGTATGGCTACACCTTC. The full variable domain, with the rest looked up from reference TRBV30 and TRBJ1-2, is SQTIHQWPATLVQPVGSPLSLECTVEGTSNPNLYWYRQAAGRGLQLLFYSVGIGQISSEVPQNLSASRPQDRQFILSSKKLLLSDSGFYLCAWSEGYGYTFGSGTRLTVV.

The chain couples TRBV6-1 to TRBJ1-2, with TRBD1 as a possible D gene (5 bases). The CDR3 runs 15 residues. Trimming removed 3 bases from V and 8 bases from J, with 19 bases in between. CDR1 is MNHNS, CDR2 SASEGT, per germline. The CDR3 reads CASSDTGLSTRGYTF. The CDR3 nucleotides read TGTGCCAGCAGTGATACGGGACTCTCAACGAGGGGCTACACCTTC.

This clone has just a few counts. The rearrangement uses TRBV28 and TRBJ1-5, with D perhaps TRBD1 (5 bases). Germline assignment: CDR1 MDHEN and CDR2 SYDVKM. The V end lost 4 bases, the J end lost 7 bases, and 14 bases lay between the germline ends. The CDR3 length is 14 residues. The chain's CDR3 is CASSWGTGGQPQHF. The CDR3 bases are TGTGCCAGCAGTTGGGGCACGGGGGGACAGCCCCAGCATTTT.

The sample holds one count of this clone. V usage is TRBV11-2 and J usage is TRBJ1-4; TRBD1 agrees at 7 bases. The CDR3 runs 19 residues. The junction had 23 bases not matched to a gene; V was cut back by 5 bases and J by 8 bases. CDR1 SGHAT and CDR2 FQNNGV come from the germline V gene. The DNA of the CDR3 is TGTGCCAGCAGCCCACACAGGGGTTACTTTCTTAACCCTACGGAAAAACTGTTTTTT. The encoded protein is CASSPHRGYFLNPTEKLFF.

This chain links TRBV4-1 with TRBJ1-3, with TRBD1 matching 7 bases. This CDR3 spans 18 amino acids. V lost 1 base and J lost 1; bases outside the gene matches: 10. CDR1 MGHRA and CDR2 YSYEKL come from the germline V gene. The DNA of the CDR3 is TGCGCCAGCAGCCAAGGGGGCGTCAGGGGGAGATCTGGAAACACCATATATTTT. Encoded protein: CASSQGGVRGRSGNTIYF.

This chain links TRBV7-9 with TRBJ1-4; 9 bases fit TRBD1. The CDR3 consists of 18 residues. Germline CDR1 SEHNR, CDR2 FQNEAQ (reference sequence). Losses at the gene ends were 3 bases for V and 3 bases for J; bases not matched to a gene: 11. This CDR3 is CASSFFLFDRGANEKLFF. For the CDR3, the DNA is TGTGCCAGCAGCTTCTTTCTTTTCGACAGGGGGGCTAATGAAAAACTGTTTTTT.

This rearrangement joins TRBV2 to TRBJ1-3; a weak D match, TRBD1 (6 bases). CDR1 is SNHLY and CDR2 is FYNNEI in the germline V gene. V dropped 4 bases and J dropped 0 bases, with 7 bases sitting between them. This CDR3 has 14 residues. CDR3 sequence: CASSGRGSGNTIYF. For the CDR3, the DNA is TGTGCCAGCAGTGGCAGGGGCTCTGGAAACACCATATATTTT.

This rearrangement joins TRBV7-2 to TRBJ2-7; D remains unclear. This CDR3 region has 13 residues. Trimming left V 2 bases short and J 0 bases short, with 5 bases between. CDR1 and CDR2 (germline): SGHTA, FQGNSA. CDR3 loop: CASSLPGSYEQYF. The CDR3 region has the DNA TGTGCCAGCAGCTTACCGGGCTCCTACGAGCAGTACTTC.

This clone was found once. The chain employs TRBV7-9 and TRBJ1-1; D remains unclear. The germline gives CDR1 SEHNR, CDR2 FQNEAQ (reference sequence). Trimming shortened V by 5 bases and J by 4 bases, and 17 bases separated the two germline ends. There are 15 residues in the CDR3. For the CDR3, the DNA is TGTGCCAGCAGCCCCGGCGATCGGAGGTTCACTGAAGCTTTCTTT. Its protein product is CASSPGDRRFTEAFF.

This clone came up once. The chain uses TRBV27 and TRBJ1-1; the match to TRBD1 covers 7 bases. This CDR3 is built from 14 residues. Looked up from germline, CDR1 is MNHEY and CDR2 is SMNVEV (reference sequence). The ends lost 7 bases at V and 3 bases at J; junction bases unmatched: 8. CDR3 nucleotide sequence: TGTGCCAGCACCGCAGGGGGGAAGGACACTGAAGCTTTCTTT. Translated: CASTAGGKDTEAFF.